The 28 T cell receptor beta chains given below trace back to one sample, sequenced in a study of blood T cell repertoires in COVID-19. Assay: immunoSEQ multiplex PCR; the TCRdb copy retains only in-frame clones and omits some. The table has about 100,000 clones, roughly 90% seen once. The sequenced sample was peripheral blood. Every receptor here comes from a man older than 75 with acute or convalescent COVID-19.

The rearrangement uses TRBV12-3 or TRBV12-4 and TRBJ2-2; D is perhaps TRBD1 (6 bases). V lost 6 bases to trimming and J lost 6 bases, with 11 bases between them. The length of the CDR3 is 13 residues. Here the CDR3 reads CASRPWGPGELFF. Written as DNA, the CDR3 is TGTGCCAGCAGACCGTGGGGGCCCGGGGAGCTGTTTTTT.

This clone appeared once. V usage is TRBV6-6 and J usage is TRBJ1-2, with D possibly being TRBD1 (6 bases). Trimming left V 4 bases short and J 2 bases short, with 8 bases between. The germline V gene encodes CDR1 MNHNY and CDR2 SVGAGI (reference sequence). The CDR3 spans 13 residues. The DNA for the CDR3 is TGTGCCAGCAGTTTTGGACAGAACTATGGCTACACCTTC. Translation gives CASSFGQNYGYTF.

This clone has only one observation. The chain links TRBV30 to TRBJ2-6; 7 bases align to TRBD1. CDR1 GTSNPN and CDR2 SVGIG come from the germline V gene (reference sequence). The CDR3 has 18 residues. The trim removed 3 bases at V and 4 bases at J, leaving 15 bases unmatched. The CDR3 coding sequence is TGTGCCTGGAGCACAAGGGGGACAGCGAAAGGCGGGGCCAACGTCCTGACTTTC. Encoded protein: CAWSTRGTAKGGANVLTF.

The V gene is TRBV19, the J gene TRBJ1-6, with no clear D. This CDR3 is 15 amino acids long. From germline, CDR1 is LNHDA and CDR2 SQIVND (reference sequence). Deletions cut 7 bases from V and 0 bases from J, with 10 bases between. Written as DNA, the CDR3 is TGTGCCAGTAAGCCTAGCAGCTCCTATAATTCACCCCTCCACTTT. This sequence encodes CASKPSSSYNSPLHF.

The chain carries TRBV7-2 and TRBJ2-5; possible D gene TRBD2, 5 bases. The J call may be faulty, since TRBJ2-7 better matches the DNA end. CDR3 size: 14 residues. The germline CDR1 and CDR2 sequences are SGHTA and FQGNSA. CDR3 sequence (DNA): TGTGCCAGCAGCTTAGGGACTTTACAATACGAGCAGTACTTC. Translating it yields CASSLGTLQYEQYF.

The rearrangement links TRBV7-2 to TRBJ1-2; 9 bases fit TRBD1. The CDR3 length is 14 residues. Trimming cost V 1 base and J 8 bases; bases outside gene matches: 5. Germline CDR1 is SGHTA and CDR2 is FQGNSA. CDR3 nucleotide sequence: TGTGCCAGCAGCTTAGAAGGACAGGGGAGCGGCTACACCTTC. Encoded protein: CASSLEGQGSGYTF.

CDR3: CASRARQAGETQYF. CDR3 coding DNA: TGTGCCAGCAGGGCTAGACAGGCAGGAGAGACCCAGTACTTC. The genes are TRBV2 and TRBJ2-5; D might be TRBD1 (6 bases). The CDR3 is 14 amino acids. Germline loops: CDR1 SNHLY, CDR2 FYNNEI. Trimming took off 6 bases at V and 4 bases at J, with 15 bases between the two ends. Based on the CDR3 plus reference TRBV2 and TRBJ2-5, the full variable domain is EPEVTQTPSHQVTQMGQEVILRCVPISNHLYFYWYRQILGQKVEFLVSFYNNEISEKSEIFDDQFSVERPDGSNFTLKIRSTKLEDSAMYFCASRARQAGETQYFGPGTRLLVL.

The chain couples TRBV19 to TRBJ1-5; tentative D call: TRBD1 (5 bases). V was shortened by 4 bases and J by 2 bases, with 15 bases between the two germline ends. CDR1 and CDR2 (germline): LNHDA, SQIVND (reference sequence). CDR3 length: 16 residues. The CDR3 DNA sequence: TGTGCCAGTAGTACGGTCCAGGGTGGGGGCAATCAGCCCCAGCATTTT. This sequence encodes CASSTVQGGGNQPQHF.

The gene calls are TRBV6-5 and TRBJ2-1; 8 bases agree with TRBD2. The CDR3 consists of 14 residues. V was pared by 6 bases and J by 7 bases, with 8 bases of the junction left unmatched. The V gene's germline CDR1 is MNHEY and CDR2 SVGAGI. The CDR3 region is CASREAGGGNEQFF. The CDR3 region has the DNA TGTGCCAGCAGAGAGGCGGGGGGTGGTAATGAGCAGTTCTTC.

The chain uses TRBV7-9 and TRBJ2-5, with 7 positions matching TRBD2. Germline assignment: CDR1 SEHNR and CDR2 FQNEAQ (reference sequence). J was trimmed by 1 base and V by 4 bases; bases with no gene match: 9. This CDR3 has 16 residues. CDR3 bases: TGTGCCAGCAGCTCCGGGGAGGGAGGGCCCCAAGAGACCCAGTACTTC. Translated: CASSSGEGGPQETQYF.

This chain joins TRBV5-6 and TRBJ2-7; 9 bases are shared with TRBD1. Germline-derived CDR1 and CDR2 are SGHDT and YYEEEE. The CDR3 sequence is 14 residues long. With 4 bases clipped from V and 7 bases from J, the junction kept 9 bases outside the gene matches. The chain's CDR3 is CASSRPGTGREQYF. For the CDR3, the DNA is TGTGCCAGCAGCCGTCCCGGGACAGGGCGGGAGCAGTACTTC.

The CDR3 DNA follows: TGCAGCGTTGACCCCGGGGTCCACAATGAGCAGTTCTTC. It is translated as CSVDPGVHNEQFF. This sequence joins TRBV29-1 and TRBJ2-1; tentative D call: TRBD2 (5 bases). Trimming shortened V by 3 bases and J by 5 bases, and 11 bases separated the two germline ends. The CDR3 is 13 residues long. Germline-derived CDR1 and CDR2 are SQVTM and ANQGSEA.

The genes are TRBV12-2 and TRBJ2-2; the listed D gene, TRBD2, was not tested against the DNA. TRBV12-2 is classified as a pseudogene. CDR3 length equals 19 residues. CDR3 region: CASRLGGTSGRRDTGELFF. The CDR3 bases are TGTGCAAGTCGCTTAGGGGGGACTAGCGGGAGGCGAGACACCGGGGAGCTGTTTTTT.

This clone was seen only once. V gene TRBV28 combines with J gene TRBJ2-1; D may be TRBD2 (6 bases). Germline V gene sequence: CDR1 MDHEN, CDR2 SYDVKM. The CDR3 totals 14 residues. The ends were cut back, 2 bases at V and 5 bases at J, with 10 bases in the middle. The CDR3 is CASSLRGRHNEQFF. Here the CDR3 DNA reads TGTGCCAGCAGTTTAAGAGGGAGGCACAATGAGCAGTTCTTC.

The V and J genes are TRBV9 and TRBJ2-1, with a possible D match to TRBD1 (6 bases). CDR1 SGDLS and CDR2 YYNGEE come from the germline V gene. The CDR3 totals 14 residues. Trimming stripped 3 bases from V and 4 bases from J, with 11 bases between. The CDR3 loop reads CASSGTGSYNEQFF. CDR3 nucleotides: TGTGCCAGCAGCGGTACAGGGTCGTACAATGAGCAGTTCTTC.

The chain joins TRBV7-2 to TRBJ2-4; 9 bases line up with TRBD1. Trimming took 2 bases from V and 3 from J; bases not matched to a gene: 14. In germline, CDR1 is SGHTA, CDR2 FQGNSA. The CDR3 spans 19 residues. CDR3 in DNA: TGTGCCAGCAGCTTACTAGGACAGGGGATGGGAGTGGGCAAAAACATTCAGTACTTC. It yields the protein CASSLLGQGMGVGKNIQYF.

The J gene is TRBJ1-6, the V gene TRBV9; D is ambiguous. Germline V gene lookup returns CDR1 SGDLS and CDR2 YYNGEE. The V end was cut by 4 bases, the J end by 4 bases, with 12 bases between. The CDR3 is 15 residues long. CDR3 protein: CASSPRGGYNSPLHF. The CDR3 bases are TGTGCCAGCAGCCCGCGGGGAGGTTATAATTCACCCCTCCACTTT.

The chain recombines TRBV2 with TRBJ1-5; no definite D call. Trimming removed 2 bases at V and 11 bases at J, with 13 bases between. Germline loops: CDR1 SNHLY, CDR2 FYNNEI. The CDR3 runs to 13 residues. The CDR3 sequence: CASSETESLAQHF. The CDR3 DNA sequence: TGTGCCAGCAGTGAAACTGAGTCTTTGGCCCAGCATTTT.

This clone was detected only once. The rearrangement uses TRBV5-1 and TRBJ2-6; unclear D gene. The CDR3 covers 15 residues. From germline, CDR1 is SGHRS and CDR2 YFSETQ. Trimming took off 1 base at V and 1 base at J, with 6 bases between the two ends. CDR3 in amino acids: CASSLLASGANVLTF. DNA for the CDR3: TGCGCCAGCAGCTTGTTGGCTTCTGGGGCCAACGTCCTGACTTTC.

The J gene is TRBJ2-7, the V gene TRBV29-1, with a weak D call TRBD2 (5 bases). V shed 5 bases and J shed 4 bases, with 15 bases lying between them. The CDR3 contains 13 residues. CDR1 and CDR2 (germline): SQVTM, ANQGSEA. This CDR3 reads CSVTGRRSYEQYF. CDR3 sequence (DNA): TGCAGCGTTACCGGCCGGAGGTCATACGAGCAGTACTTC.

The CDR3 bases are TGTGCCAGCAGCCCTGCGGGGCGCGATGGCTACACCTTC. Its translation is CASSPAGRDGYTF. V and J are TRBV9 and TRBJ1-2; D is possibly TRBD1 (5 bases). V was clipped by 4 bases and J by 6 bases, with 13 bases between them. Germline CDR1 SGDLS, CDR2 YYNGEE. The CDR3 length is 13 residues.

CDR3 in DNA: TGTGCCACCAGCAGAGGGACAGGAGCTGCGAGCAATCAGCCCCAGCATTTT. Translated, it gives CATSRGTGAASNQPQHF. The J gene is TRBJ1-5, the V gene TRBV15, with 7 bases that match TRBD1. Germline CDR1 LNHNV, CDR2 YYDKDF (reference sequence). V shed 1 base and J 1 base; nucleotides not matched to a gene: 7. The CDR3 is made up of 17 amino acids.

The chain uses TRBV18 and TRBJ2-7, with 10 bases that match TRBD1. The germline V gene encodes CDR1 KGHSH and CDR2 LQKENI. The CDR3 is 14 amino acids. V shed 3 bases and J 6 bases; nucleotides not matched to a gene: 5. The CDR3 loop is CASSPRQGAVEQYF. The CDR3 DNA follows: TGTGCCAGCTCACCTCGACAGGGGGCCGTCGAGCAGTACTTC.

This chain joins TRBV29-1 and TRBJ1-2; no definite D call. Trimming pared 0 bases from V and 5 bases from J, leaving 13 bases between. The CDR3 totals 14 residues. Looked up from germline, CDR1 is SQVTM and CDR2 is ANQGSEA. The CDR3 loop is CSVEDREGRYGYTF. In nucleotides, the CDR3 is TGCAGCGTTGAAGATCGTGAAGGGAGGTATGGCTACACCTTC.

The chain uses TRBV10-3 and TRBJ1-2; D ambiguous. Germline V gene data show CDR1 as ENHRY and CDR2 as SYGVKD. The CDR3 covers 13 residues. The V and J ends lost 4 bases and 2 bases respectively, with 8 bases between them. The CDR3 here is CAISGETNYGYTF. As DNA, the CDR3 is TGTGCCATCAGTGGGGAGACAAACTATGGCTACACCTTC.

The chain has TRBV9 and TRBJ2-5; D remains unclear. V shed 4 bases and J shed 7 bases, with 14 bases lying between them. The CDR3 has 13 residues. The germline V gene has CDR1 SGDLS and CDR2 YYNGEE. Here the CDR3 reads CASSPSGPGTQYF. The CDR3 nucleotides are TGTGCCAGCAGCCCATCGGGTCCGGGGACCCAGTACTTC.

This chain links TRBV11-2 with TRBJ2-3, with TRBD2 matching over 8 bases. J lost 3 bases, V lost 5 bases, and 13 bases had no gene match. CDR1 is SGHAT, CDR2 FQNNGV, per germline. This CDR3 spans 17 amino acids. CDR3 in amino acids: CASSPGVHGRVTDTQYF. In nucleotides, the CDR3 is TGTGCCAGCAGCCCAGGGGTGCACGGGAGGGTAACAGATACGCAGTATTTT.

CDR3 sequence: CASSPGRTQDPTGELFF. The CDR3 DNA reads TGCGCCAGCAGCCCGGGGAGGACCCAGGATCCGACCGGGGAGCTGTTTTTT. The V and J genes are TRBV5-1 and TRBJ2-2, with TRBD2 as a possible D gene (6 bases). The CDR3 extends over 17 amino acids. V lost 4 bases and J lost 5, with 21 bases in between. Germline lookup yields CDR1 SGHRS and CDR2 YFSETQ.